The entry that follows covers one T cell receptor (beta chain) sequence. Its antigen is not known. The treatment: 19 received Ad26.COV2.S at low or high dose, single or two shots; about 5 received placebo; per-sample allocation not given. Specimens were obtained on day 63 following the first vaccine or placebo injection. Within Boston, the person who donated was an adult of 18-55 years. Expression of Wuhan-strain SARS-CoV-2 spike came from the Ad26 vector that formed the vaccine. Produced via immunoSEQ multiplex PCR; TCRdb's table is partial and in-frame only. The sample shows some 500,000 clones, about 91% of them seen only once. This specimen belongs to a study of Ad26.COV2.S vaccination and SARS-CoV-2 variants. Findings and limits, study-wide: Spike-specific responses of CD8+ and CD4+ T cells were reported to display substantial breadth after vaccination.

The sequencing here drew on peripheral blood, taken in a trial of Ad26.COV2.S vaccine versus placebo. The receptor's source is a person between 18 and 65 years old who received the Ad26.COV2.S COVID-19 vaccine or a placebo.

The CDR3 region has the DNA TGCGCCAGCAGCTCCGGACCTGGCTACGAGCAGTACGTC. This translates into CASSSGPGYEQYV. The genes are TRBV5-1 and TRBJ2-7; D ambiguous. The germline CDR1 and CDR2 sequences are SGHRS and YFSETQ. V was trimmed by 3 bases and J by 3 bases, leaving 10 bases between them. The CDR3 runs 13 residues.